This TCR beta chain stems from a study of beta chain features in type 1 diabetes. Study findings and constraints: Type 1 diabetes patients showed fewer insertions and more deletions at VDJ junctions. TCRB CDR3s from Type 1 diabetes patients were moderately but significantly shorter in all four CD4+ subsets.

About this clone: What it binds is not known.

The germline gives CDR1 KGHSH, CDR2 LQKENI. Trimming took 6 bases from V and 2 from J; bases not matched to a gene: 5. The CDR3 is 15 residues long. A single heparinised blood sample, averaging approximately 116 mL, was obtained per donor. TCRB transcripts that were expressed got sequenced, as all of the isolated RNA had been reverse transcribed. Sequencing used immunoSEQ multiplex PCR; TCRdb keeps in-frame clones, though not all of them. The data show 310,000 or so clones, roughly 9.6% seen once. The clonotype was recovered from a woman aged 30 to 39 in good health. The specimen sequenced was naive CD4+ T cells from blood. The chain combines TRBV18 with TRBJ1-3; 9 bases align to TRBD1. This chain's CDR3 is CASSLDRGTGNTIYF. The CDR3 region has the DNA TGTGCCAGCTCGCTGGACAGGGGAACTGGAAACACCATATATTTT.